The 21 T cell receptor beta chains presented below share a single source sample, sequenced in a study of T-cell reconstitution after alpha-beta-depleted transplantation in children. A library of TCRbeta sequences, prepared with unique molecular identifiers, was generated. TCRdb processed the PCR reads anew with MiXCR; each CDR3 protein has one entry. Of around 450,000 distinct CDR3 sequences listed, about 11% were seen once; the top ten hold roughly 2.1%. The sample was PBMCs, taken before TCRalphabeta/CD19-depleted stem cell transplant. These receptor sequences come from a child aged 2 to 10 with inherited bone marrow failure, due to receive a stem cell transplant.

This chain connects TRBV28 to TRBJ1-3, with D uncertain. Germline V gene data show CDR1 as MDHEN and CDR2 as SYDVKM. CDR3 length: 14 amino acids. V shed 3 bases and J shed 0 bases, with 6 bases lying between them. For the CDR3, the DNA is TGTGCCAGCAGTTTTTACGGCTCTGGAAACACCATATATTTT. It translates to CASSFYGSGNTIYF.

This clonotype was counted at least ten times. This sequence joins TRBV4-3 and TRBJ1-6; D gene uncertain. V was clipped by 1 base and J by 9 bases, with 16 bases between them. Germline V lookup: CDR1 LGHNA, CDR2 YSLEER. This CDR3 has 16 amino acids. The CDR3 region has the DNA TGCGCCAGCAGCCAAGGCCTTTCCACAATTGGTTCACCCCTCCACTTT. It specifies CASSQGLSTIGSPLHF.

The chain employs TRBV29-1 and TRBJ2-1, with TRBD2 as a possible D gene (6 bases). Germline V lookup: CDR1 SQVTM, CDR2 ANQGSEA. V lost 0 bases to trimming and J lost 7 bases, with 13 bases between them. The CDR3 extends over 14 amino acids. The CDR3 DNA follows: TGCAGCGTTGAAGATCTTTGGGGGGTAAATGAGCAGTTCTTC. It specifies CSVEDLWGVNEQFF.

This clonotype was seen only a few times. J is TRBJ2-7 and V is TRBV23-1; TRBD1 matches at 9 bases. TRBV23-1 is an ORF, and what it does is uncertain. J lost 1 base, V lost 0 bases, and 10 bases had no gene match. The length of the CDR3 is 18 residues. CDR3 DNA: TGCGCCAGCAGTCAATCGTACGGCCGGGACAGGGCTTCCTACGAGCAGTACTTC. It translates to CASSQSYGRDRASYEQYF.

In its sample, this clonotype was seen many times. V is TRBV12-3 or TRBV12-4 and J is TRBJ2-1; D might be TRBD1 (5 bases). V lost 3 bases to trimming and J lost 9 bases, with 12 bases between them. The CDR3 has 13 amino acids. The CDR3 DNA sequence: TGTGCCAGCAGTTTCAGGGAACGGATTGAGCAGTTCTTC. It specifies CASSFRERIEQFF.

At least ten counts were recorded for this clonotype. This chain joins TRBV5-1 and TRBJ2-7, with 12 bases matching TRBD2. The germline gives CDR1 SGHRS, CDR2 YFSETQ. The V segment lost 0 bases and the J segment 5 bases; nucleotides outside the gene matches: 3. CDR3 length: 15 residues. The CDR3, as DNA: TGCGCCAGCAGCTTGGGACTAGCGGGAGTGAACGAGCAGTACTTC. Translation: CASSLGLAGVNEQYF.

Many counts were recorded for this clonotype. The genes are TRBV27 and TRBJ2-5; D is unclear. V was shortened by 0 bases and J by 1 base, with 3 bases between the two germline ends. The germline V gene encodes CDR1 MNHEY and CDR2 SMNVEV (reference sequence). This CDR3 has 13 residues. The CDR3 here is CASSLSAQETQYF. The CDR3 coding sequence is TGTGCCAGCAGTTTATCGGCCCAAGAGACCCAGTACTTC.

The sample holds a few counts of this clonotype. The gene calls are TRBV7-2 and TRBJ2-4; 8 bases align to TRBD2. Germline assignment: CDR1 SGHTA and CDR2 FQGNSA. V was pared by 5 bases and J by 8 bases, with 8 bases of the junction left unmatched. This CDR3 has 14 residues. The CDR3 region has the DNA TGTGCCAGCAGCACCGGGACTAGTGGTGACATTCAGTACTTC. This translates into CASSTGTSGDIQYF.

The chain recombines TRBV4-2 with TRBJ2-7; possibly TRBD1 or TRBD2 for D (5 bases each). The V gene lost 8 bases and the J gene lost 5 bases, with 19 bases spanning the gap. The CDR3 is made up of 14 amino acids. Per germline, CDR1 LGHNA and CDR2 YNFKEQ. This chain's CDR3 is CASAPAEGRDEQYF. The CDR3 bases are TGTGCCAGCGCCCCTGCTGAGGGGAGAGACGAGCAGTACTTC.

There are many counts of this clonotype. The rearrangement uses TRBV7-2 and TRBJ2-1; D possibly corresponds to TRBD1 (5 bases). The V gene's germline CDR1 is SGHTA and CDR2 FQGNSA. The V end lost 1 base, the J end lost 4 bases, and 11 bases lay between the germline ends. This CDR3 region has 15 residues. CDR3 in amino acids: CASSLEGLVYNEQFF. The CDR3 nucleotides are TGTGCCAGCAGCTTAGAGGGGCTAGTATACAATGAGCAGTTCTTC.

This clonotype was seen repeatedly, ten times or more. The chain links TRBV20-1 to TRBJ2-1, with 12 nucleotides matching TRBD2. The V gene end was trimmed by 1 base and the J gene end by 9 bases; junction bases not matched to a gene: 4. Germline CDR1 DFQATT, CDR2 SNEGSKA (reference sequence). The CDR3 has 14 residues. CDR3 in amino acids: CSARGLAGEAEQFF. CDR3 DNA sequence: TGCAGTGCTAGAGGACTAGCGGGAGAGGCTGAGCAGTTCTTC.

This clonotype has at least ten counts. V gene TRBV11-1 combines with J gene TRBJ2-1; possible D gene TRBD2, 6 bases. In germline, CDR1 is SGHAT, CDR2 FQDESV (reference sequence). V lost 3 bases and J lost 5, with 23 bases in between. This CDR3 contains 18 residues. CDR3 sequence: CASSFTPAGLGFHNEQFF. CDR3 coding DNA: TGTGCCAGCAGCTTTACACCCGCGGGGTTGGGCTTCCACAATGAGCAGTTCTTC.

This rearrangement joins TRBV18 to TRBJ2-5, with TRBD2 matching 7 bases. Germline assignment: CDR1 KGHSH and CDR2 LQKENI. V lost 4 bases, J lost 2 bases, and 13 bases stayed unmatched. The CDR3 covers 17 residues. The CDR3 region is CASSLLGPAGPQETQYF. In DNA form, the CDR3 reads TGTGCCAGCTCACTTTTAGGTCCAGCGGGACCGCAAGAGACCCAGTACTTC.

Of note for this clonotype: One end of the junction does not line up with germline, which may come from a read error. The J gene is TRBJ2-3, the V gene TRBV11-3; D is uncertain. This CDR3 contains 13 residues. From germline, CDR1 is SGHNT and CDR2 YENEEA. CDR3 DNA: TGTGCCAGCAGCCGAGCACCCACAGATACGCGGTATTTT. Translated, it gives CASSRAPTDTRYF.

This clonotype was picked up many times. This CDR3 is CASSRTGGSYTEAFF. The CDR3 DNA reads TGCGCCAGCAGCCGCACCGGGGGGAGTTACACTGAAGCTTTCTTT. This chain joins TRBV4-3 and TRBJ1-1; D may be TRBD1 (5 bases). V was trimmed by 4 bases and J by 3 bases, leaving 15 bases between them. Germline assignment: CDR1 LGHNA and CDR2 YSLEER. This CDR3 is 15 amino acids long.

The rearrangement links TRBV11-2 to TRBJ2-5, with unresolved D. V was trimmed by 5 bases and J by 1 base, leaving 14 bases between them. The CDR3 sequence is 15 residues long. Germline-derived CDR1 and CDR2 are SGHAT and FQNNGV. In DNA form, the CDR3 reads TGTGCCAGCAGCGCCTTGGGCTTTTTCCAAGAGACCCAGTACTTC. It codes for CASSALGFFQETQYF.

The chain is built from TRBV6-1 and TRBJ2-7; D is unclear. The CDR3 covers 15 residues. Trimming cost V 1 base and J 3 bases, with 13 bases left between them. The V gene's germline CDR1 is MNHNS and CDR2 SASEGT. DNA for the CDR3: TGTGCCAGCAGTGAAGGGAGTGGTCGTATCTACGAGCAGTACTTC. Translating it yields CASSEGSGRIYEQYF.

Many counts were recorded for this clonotype. This chain joins TRBV7-9 and TRBJ2-1; D not resolved. CDR1 is SEHNR, CDR2 FQNEAQ, per germline (reference sequence). The ends were cut back, 1 base at V and 6 bases at J, with 13 bases in the middle. This CDR3 has 15 amino acids. CDR3 nucleotides: TGTGCCAGCAGCTTAGGTACGGTGTGGGGCAATGAGCAGTTCTTC. Translation gives CASSLGTVWGNEQFF.

This clonotype was counted many times. The chain joins TRBV5-1 to TRBJ2-3; 7 bases match TRBD1. The CDR3 runs to 15 residues. Trimming removed 3 bases from V and 2 bases from J; junction bases left unmatched: 6. The germline V gene encodes CDR1 SGHRS and CDR2 YFSETQ. Written as DNA, the CDR3 is TGCGCCAGCAGCTCCGACAGGGCCCACACAGATACGCAGTATTTT. Encoded protein: CASSSDRAHTDTQYF.

This clonotype was recorded at least ten times. The CDR3 DNA sequence: TGCAGTGCTAGTGCGGGAGGGAACACTGAAGCTTTCTTT. Amino acid sequence: CSASAGGNTEAFF. This chain joins TRBV20-1 and TRBJ1-1; D unresolved. V lost 3 bases to trimming and J lost 1 base, with 9 bases between them. The length of the CDR3 is 13 residues. Germline V gene sequence: CDR1 DFQATT, CDR2 SNEGSKA (reference sequence).

This clonotype was observed many times. V gene TRBV28 combines with J gene TRBJ1-5, with 7 bases aligning to TRBD1. Germline values: CDR1 MDHEN, CDR2 SYDVKM. The CDR3 totals 15 residues. V lost 5 bases, J lost 3 bases, and 7 bases stayed unmatched. The CDR3: CASSATGVSNQPQHF. CDR3 DNA sequence: TGTGCCAGCAGTGCCACAGGGGTTTCCAATCAGCCCCAGCATTTT.